Listed here are 5 T cell receptor beta chains from one sample, sequenced in a study of CD8 T cells in ankylosing spondylitis. Each CDR3 protein gets one entry after TCRdb re-called the 5' RACE reads with MiXCR. The sample carries roughly 250,000 distinct CDR3 sequences, about 11% recorded once. The sequenced sample was blood, either unsorted or a sorted T cell fraction (not recorded which). The source of these receptors is a male donor with ankylosing spondylitis or in good health (not recorded which).

This clonotype occurred once. A much larger clone lies a single base off, so this may be a read error. The CDR3 protein is CASSADPGSLNERFF. The CDR3, as DNA: TGTGCCAGCAGCGCTGACCCCGGGAGTCTCAATGAGCGGTTCTTC. The V call is TRBV9, the J call TRBJ2-1; TRBD2 is a possible D gene (6 bases). Germline lookup yields CDR1 SGDLS and CDR2 YYNGEE. This CDR3 region has 15 residues.

In this sample, this clonotype turned up many times. V gene TRBV12-3 or TRBV12-4 combines with J gene TRBJ2-1, with a possible D match to TRBD2 (7 bases). The CDR3 contains 16 residues. Trimming cost V 6 bases and J 6 bases, with 21 bases left between them. The CDR3 DNA sequence: TGTGCCAGCAGCAGGCCTGCGGGGGCCCAGGGCAATGAGCAGTTCTTC. This codes for CASSRPAGAQGNEQFF.

This clonotype was found many times. The V call is TRBV20-1, the J call TRBJ2-1; TRBD1 agrees at 7 bases. The CDR3 has 13 residues. V lost 6 bases and J lost 5; bases outside the gene matches: 7. Germline V CDR1 and CDR2: DFQATT, SNEGSKA (reference sequence). CDR3 loop: CSAETGNDNEQFF. CDR3 nucleotide sequence: TGCAGTGCCGAGACAGGGAACGACAATGAGCAGTTCTTC.

Remarks on this clonotype: Given a much more abundant clone one base away, this may be a read error. The gene calls are TRBV10-3 and TRBJ2-5; weak D call: TRBD2 (6 bases). The CDR3 consists of 17 residues. Germline V gene lookup returns CDR1 ENHRY and CDR2 SYGVKD. Between the trimmed V and J ends, which lost 2 bases and 2 bases, there was a span of 18 bases. The CDR3 loop reads CAISERMGEVPQETQYF. The DNA of the CDR3 is TGTGCCATCAGTGAGAGGATGGGGGAGGTCCCACAAGAGACCCAGTACTTC.

Ten or more counts support this clonotype. This chain joins TRBV7-2 and TRBJ1-3, with a weak D call TRBD1 (6 bases). This CDR3 is 15 amino acids long. The germline gives CDR1 SGHTA, CDR2 FQGNSA. Trimming removed 4 bases from V and 0 bases from J, with 10 bases in between. The CDR3 sequence: CASSSTGNSGNTIYF. The CDR3 coding sequence is TGTGCCAGCAGCTCCACAGGGAACTCTGGAAACACCATATATTTT.